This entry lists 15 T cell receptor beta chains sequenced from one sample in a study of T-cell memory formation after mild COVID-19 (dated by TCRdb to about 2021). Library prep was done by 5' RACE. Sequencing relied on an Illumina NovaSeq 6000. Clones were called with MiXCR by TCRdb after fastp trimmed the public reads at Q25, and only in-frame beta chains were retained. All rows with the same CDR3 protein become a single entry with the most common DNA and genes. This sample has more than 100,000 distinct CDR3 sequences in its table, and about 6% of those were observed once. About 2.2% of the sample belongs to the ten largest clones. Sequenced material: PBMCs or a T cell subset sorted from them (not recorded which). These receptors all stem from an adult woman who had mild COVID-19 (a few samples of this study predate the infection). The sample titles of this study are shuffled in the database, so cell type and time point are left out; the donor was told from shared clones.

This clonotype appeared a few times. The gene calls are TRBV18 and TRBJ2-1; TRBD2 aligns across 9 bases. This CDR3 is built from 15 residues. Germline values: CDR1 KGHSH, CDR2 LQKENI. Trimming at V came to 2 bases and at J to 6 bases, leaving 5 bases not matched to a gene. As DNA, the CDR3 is TGTGCCAGCTCACCAGGGCTAGCGGGGCTCAATGAGCAGTTCTTC. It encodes CASSPGLAGLNEQFF.

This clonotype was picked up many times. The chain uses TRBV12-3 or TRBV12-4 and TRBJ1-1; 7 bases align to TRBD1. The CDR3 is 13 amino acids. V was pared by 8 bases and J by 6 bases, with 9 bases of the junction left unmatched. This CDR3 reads CASCLTGVAEAFF. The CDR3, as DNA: TGTGCCAGCTGTCTCACAGGGGTCGCTGAAGCTTTCTTT.

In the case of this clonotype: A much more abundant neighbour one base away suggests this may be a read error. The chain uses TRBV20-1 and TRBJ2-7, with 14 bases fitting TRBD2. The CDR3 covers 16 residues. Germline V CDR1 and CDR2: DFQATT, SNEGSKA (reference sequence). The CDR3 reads CSARDGTSGSGYDQYF. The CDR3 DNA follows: TGCAGTGCTAGAGACGGGACTAGCGGGAGTGGGTACGATCAGTACTTC.

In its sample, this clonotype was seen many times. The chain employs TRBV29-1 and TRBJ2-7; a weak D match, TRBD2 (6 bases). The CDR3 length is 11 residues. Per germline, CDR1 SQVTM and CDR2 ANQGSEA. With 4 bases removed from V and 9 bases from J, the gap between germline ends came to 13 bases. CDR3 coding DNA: TGCAGCGTTGTTACGGCGGGACGGCAGTACTTC. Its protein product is CSVVTAGRQYF.

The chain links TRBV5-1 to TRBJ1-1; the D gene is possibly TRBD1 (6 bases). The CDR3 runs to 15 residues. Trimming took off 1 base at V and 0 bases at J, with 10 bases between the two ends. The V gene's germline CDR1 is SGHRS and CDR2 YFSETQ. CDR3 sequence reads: CASSLLTGLNTEAFF. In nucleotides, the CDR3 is TGCGCCAGCAGCTTGCTAACAGGGTTGAACACTGAAGCTTTCTTT.

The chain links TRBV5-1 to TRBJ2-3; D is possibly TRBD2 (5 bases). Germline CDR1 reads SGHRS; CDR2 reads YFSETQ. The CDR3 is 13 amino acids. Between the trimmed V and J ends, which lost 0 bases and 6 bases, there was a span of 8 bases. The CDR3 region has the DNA TGCGCCAGCAGCTTGGAGGGCGGGGATACGCAGTATTTT. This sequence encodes CASSLEGGDTQYF.

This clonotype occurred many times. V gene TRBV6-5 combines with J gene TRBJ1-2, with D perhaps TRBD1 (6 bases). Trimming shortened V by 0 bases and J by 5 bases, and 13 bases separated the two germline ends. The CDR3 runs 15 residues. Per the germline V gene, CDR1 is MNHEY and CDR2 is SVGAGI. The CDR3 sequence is CASSYSGGLGYGYTF. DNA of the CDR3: TGTGCCAGCAGTTACTCGGGGGGGCTGGGGTATGGCTACACCTTC.

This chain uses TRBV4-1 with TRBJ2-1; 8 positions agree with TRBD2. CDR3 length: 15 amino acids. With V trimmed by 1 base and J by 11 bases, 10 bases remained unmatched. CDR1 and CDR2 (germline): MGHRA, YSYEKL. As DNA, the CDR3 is TGCGCCAGCAGCCAAGCGACGGCGGGAGGCAGGAAGCAGTTCTTC. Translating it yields CASSQATAGGRKQFF.

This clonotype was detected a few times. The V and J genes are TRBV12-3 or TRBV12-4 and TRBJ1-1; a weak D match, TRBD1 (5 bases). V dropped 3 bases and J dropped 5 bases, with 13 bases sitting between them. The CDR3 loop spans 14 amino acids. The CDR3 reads CASSLEGIRTEAFF. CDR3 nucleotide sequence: TGTGCCAGCAGTTTGGAGGGGATAAGGACTGAAGCTTTCTTT.

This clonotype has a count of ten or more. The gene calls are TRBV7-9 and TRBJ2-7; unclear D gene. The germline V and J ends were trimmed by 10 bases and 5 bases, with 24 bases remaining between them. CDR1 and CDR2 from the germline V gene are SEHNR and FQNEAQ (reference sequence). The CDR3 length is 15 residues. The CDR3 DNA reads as TGTGCCACCACCCCGCGGTCTGGCCTTATCAACGAGCAGTACTTC. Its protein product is CATTPRSGLINEQYF.

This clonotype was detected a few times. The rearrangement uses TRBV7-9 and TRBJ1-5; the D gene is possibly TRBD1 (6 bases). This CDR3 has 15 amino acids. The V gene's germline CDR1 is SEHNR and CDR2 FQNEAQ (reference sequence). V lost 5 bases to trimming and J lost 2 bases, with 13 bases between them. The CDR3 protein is CASSLDRSGNQPQHF. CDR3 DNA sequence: TGTGCCAGCAGCCTAGACAGGTCGGGCAATCAGCCCCAGCATTTT.

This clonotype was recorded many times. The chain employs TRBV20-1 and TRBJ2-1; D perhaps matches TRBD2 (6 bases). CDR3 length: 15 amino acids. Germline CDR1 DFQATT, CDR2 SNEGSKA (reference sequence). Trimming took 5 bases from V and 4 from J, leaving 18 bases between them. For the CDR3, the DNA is TGCAGTGCTGGGGAAGCTGGCGGAGGGTACAATGAGCAGTTCTTC. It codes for CSAGEAGGGYNEQFF.

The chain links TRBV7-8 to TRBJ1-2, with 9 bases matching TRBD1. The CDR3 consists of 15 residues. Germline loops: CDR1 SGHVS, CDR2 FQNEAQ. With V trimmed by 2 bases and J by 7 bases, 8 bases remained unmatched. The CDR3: CASSLRVTGGAGYTF. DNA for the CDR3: TGTGCCAGCAGCTTACGGGTGACAGGGGGTGCTGGCTACACCTTC.

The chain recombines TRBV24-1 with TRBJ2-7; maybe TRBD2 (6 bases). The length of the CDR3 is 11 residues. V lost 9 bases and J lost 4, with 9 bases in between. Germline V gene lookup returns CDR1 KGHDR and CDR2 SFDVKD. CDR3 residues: CATEEGYEQYF. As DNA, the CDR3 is TGTGCCACCGAGGAGGGGTACGAGCAGTACTTC.

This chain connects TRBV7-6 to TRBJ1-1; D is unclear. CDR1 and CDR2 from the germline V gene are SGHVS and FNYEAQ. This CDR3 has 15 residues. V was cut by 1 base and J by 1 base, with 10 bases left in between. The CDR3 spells CASSLDARGNTEAFF. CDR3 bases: TGTGCCAGCAGCTTAGATGCCAGAGGGAACACTGAAGCTTTCTTT.